Detailed here is one T cell receptor (beta chain). This clonotype has at least ten counts. Its antigen is not yet known. No quality values exist for individual bases; no much larger clone is one base distant. The germline V gene (reference sequence) gives CDR1 as SEHNR and CDR2 as FQNEAQ. The CDR3 measures 14 amino acids from cysteine to phenylalanine. The retained sequence is limited to the CDR3, 42 bases, with the frame set at the first base. Trimming at the junction amounts to 7 bases on V and 2 bases on J, and the germline ends lie 15 bases apart. cDNA synthesis used template-switch 5'RACE with a primer carrying a 10-nucleotide random unique molecular identifier tagging each TCR transcript. Each sequencing run produced over 170 million TCR-beta sequences covering 15-18 subjects. The RNeasy kit was used to extract total RNA. The KAPA Real-time Library Amplification kit was used to amplify TCR-beta VDJ regions with primers for the TCR constant region and the 5'RACE anchor. Sample indexes and Illumina adaptors were added in a first PCR, and a second PCR then increased library yield. After Ampure bead purification, the roughly 650 bp TCR product was size-selected on a 2% E-gel SizeSelection system. Before pooling, libraries had their quality checked on a Bioanalyzer, their concentration measured with Qubit, and their quantity determined with the Kapa Library Quantification kit. Libraries were sequenced paired-end 2 x 150 bp on an Illumina HiSeq 2500. To increase sequence diversity, about 23-30% phiX was spiked into each library pool. In the paper's pipeline: Quality-filtered reads were processed with the UMI-based MiGEC pipeline, which removed over 75% of raw TCR sequences during error correction. IMGT germline references were used for aligning VDJ genes, and each clonotype was defined as a unique CDR3 amino acid sequence together with its V-J genes. Clonal expansion, Shannon diversity and CDR3 relatedness (CalcPairwiseDistances, ClusterSamples) were evaluated with VDJtools, and phylogenetic trees were built with CLCbio workbench. Expanded clones were defined as having at least 8 unique UMIs, based on coefficient-of-variation modelling across technical triplicates. The public reads were reprocessed in TCRdb via fastp at Q25 and MiXCR, keeping in-frame beta chains. Entries are consolidated by CDR3 protein sequence, retaining the most common genes and DNA. TCRdb, not the authors, supplied the V and J calls. This sample has about 19,000 distinct CDR3 sequences in its table, and roughly 7.5% of those were observed once. Of the sample, about 17% falls within the top ten clones.

This sample was included in a study of neurological immune-mediated disorders (dated by TCRdb to between 2018 and 2021). In terms of the full investigation: Peripheral blood TCR-beta repertoires from patients with HTLV-I-associated myelopathy (HAM/TSP), patients with multiple sclerosis, and healthy controls were compared in the study using UMI-based sequencing. Of the approximately 68 subjects in the cohort, roughly 14 were HAM/TSP patients, around 35 were multiple sclerosis patients, and some 20 were healthy controls. The 106 TCR-beta libraries covered PBMC samples along with longitudinal samples, technical triplicates, and paired sorted CD4+ and CD8+ T-cell subsets.

On the study overall, not on this receptor specifically: Across subjects, expanded clones never shared an identical CDR3 amino acid sequence, which suggests that the TCR-beta repertoires in every group were private. TCR clonal expansion was highest in HAM/TSP patients and lowest in MS patients, with MS patients falling below even healthy controls.

Sorted-subset TCR libraries were prepared from around 1 million sorted CD4+ or CD8+ T cells. Peripheral blood underwent Ficoll-Hypaque density gradient centrifugation to isolate PBMCs, which were then cryopreserved in liquid nitrogen. Paired sorted CD4+ and CD8+ subsets came from healthy controls, HAM/TSP patients and MS patients. Here the chain combines TRBV7-9 and TRBJ2-7; the D segment is perhaps TRBD1 or TRBD2, each sharing 5 matched bases. The sequenced sample was CD8+ T cells from blood. The clonotype comes from a woman aged 25 to 39 with HTLV-1-associated myelopathy (HAM/TSP). The DNA is as follows: TGTGCCAGCACATCCGGGACGGTCCCCTACGAGCAGTACTTC. This translates into CASTSGTVPYEQYF.